Listed here are 5 T cell receptor beta chains from one sample, sequenced in a study of CD8+ T cells in alopecia areata. Reverse transcription of extracted RNA yielded cDNA, which provided the sequencing template. Clones were sequenced by immunoSEQ multiplex PCR, and TCRdb holds only the in-frame ones, with some missing. The sample lists 75,000 to 100,000 clones; more than 65% were seen once. As to treatment: oral pan-JAK inhibitor, 5-10 mg twice daily. Sequences were derived from CD8+ T cells sorted from blood, sampled around week 44, from a patient treated with tofacitinib. These receptors originate from a human donor with alopecia areata.

This clone appeared a few times. The genes are TRBV29-1 and TRBJ2-3; D is unclear. Germline V gene data show CDR1 as SQVTM and CDR2 as ANQGSEA. The CDR3 is 13 residues long. Trimming cost V 6 bases and J 1 base, with 11 bases left between them. CDR3 sequence reads: CSVESLGTDTQYF. CDR3 coding DNA: TGCAGCGTGGAATCCCTCGGCACAGATACGCAGTATTTT.

The chain is built from TRBV4-1 and TRBJ2-7; TRBD1 matches 7 bases. The CDR3 is 15 amino acids. V gave up 0 bases and J gave up 3 bases; unmatched junction bases: 5. Germline V lookup: CDR1 MGHRA, CDR2 YSYEKL. This CDR3 is CASSQEDRERYEQYF. For the CDR3, the DNA is TGCGCCAGCAGCCAAGAAGACAGGGAACGCTACGAGCAGTACTTC.

The chain couples TRBV5-6 to TRBJ2-7, with 7 bases lining up with TRBD2. There are 12 residues in the CDR3. Unmatched junction bases numbered 5, after V lost 5 bases and J lost 6 bases. Germline V gives CDR1 SGHDT, CDR2 YYEEEE. The CDR3 spells CASSWGEGEQYF. CDR3 sequence (DNA): TGTGCCAGCAGTTGGGGGGAGGGCGAGCAGTACTTC.

This chain uses TRBV7-9 with TRBJ2-1; D is unresolved. Germline CDR1 reads SEHNR; CDR2 reads FQNEAQ (reference sequence). The CDR3 extends over 15 amino acids. The germline V and J ends were trimmed by 0 bases and 4 bases, with 10 bases remaining between them. The CDR3 region is CASSLAVGIYNEQFF. In nucleotides, the CDR3 is TGTGCCAGCAGCTTAGCCGTAGGGATTTACAATGAGCAGTTCTTC.

V gene TRBV2 combines with J gene TRBJ2-3; 7 bases fit TRBD2. The germline gives CDR1 SNHLY, CDR2 FYNNEI. The CDR3 runs 16 residues. Trimming took 6 bases from V and 0 from J; bases not matched to a gene: 9. CDR3 sequence reads: CASRTTSDSSTDTQYF. In DNA form, the CDR3 reads TGTGCCAGCAGAACAACTAGCGATTCTAGCACAGATACGCAGTATTTT.